These 31 T cell receptor beta chains were sequenced from one sample in a study of T cells in Graves' hyperthyroidism and ophthalmopathy. What was amplified from RNA transcripts were TCR beta CDR3 regions. First-round RT-PCR targeting the TCR CDR3 was performed with the HTBI primer set. TCRdb passed the multiplex PCR reads through MiXCR, listing each CDR3 protein once. This table has approximately 700,000 distinct CDR3 sequences, 16% appearing once. The specimen sequenced was blood. These TCRs come from a man aged 18 to 30 with Graves' hyperthyroidism.

The rearrangement uses TRBV28 and TRBJ1-2, with 10 bases lining up with TRBD1. With V trimmed by 6 bases and J by 7 bases, 5 bases remained unmatched. The germline V gene encodes CDR1 MDHEN and CDR2 SYDVKM. The CDR3 is made up of 13 amino acids. CDR3 sequence reads: CASSMTGGAGYTF. The CDR3 nucleotides read TGTGCCAGCAGCATGACAGGGGGCGCTGGCTACACCTTC.

This clonotype was detected only a few times. The J gene is TRBJ1-2, the V gene TRBV2; the match to TRBD1 covers 7 bases. Germline CDR1 reads SNHLY; CDR2 reads FYNNEI. Trimming removed 6 bases from V and 2 bases from J; junction bases left unmatched: 9. This CDR3 contains 15 residues. As DNA, the CDR3 is TGTGCCAGCAGGAAATACAGGGGCCGAAACTATGGCTACACCTTC. This codes for CASRKYRGRNYGYTF.

The sample holds many counts of this clonotype. The chain employs TRBV12-3 or TRBV12-4 and TRBJ2-5; D call uncertain. Trimming left V 4 bases short and J 4 bases short, with 16 bases between. CDR3 length equals 15 residues. In DNA form, the CDR3 reads TGTGCCAGCAGTTCGTTCGTTTCGGTGAGAGAGACCCAGTACTTC. Protein sequence: CASSSFVSVRETQYF.

The genes are TRBV20-1 and TRBJ2-2; D is uncertain. The length of the CDR3 is 13 residues. Trimming took 8 bases from V and 3 from J, leaving 13 bases between them. CDR1 and CDR2 (germline): DFQATT, SNEGSKA (reference sequence). CDR3 region: CSIDPLHTGELFF. In nucleotides, the CDR3 is TGCAGTATCGACCCTTTACACACCGGGGAGCTGTTTTTT.

This clonotype showed up many times. The chain joins TRBV12-3 or TRBV12-4 to TRBJ1-1; tentative D call: TRBD1 (6 bases). V lost 2 bases and J lost 8, with 12 bases in between. The CDR3 has 13 amino acids. The DNA for the CDR3 is TGTGCCAGCAGTTTAATTGGGACATCCGAAGCTTTCTTT. This codes for CASSLIGTSEAFF.

The table lists this clonotype with a few counts. The CDR3 loop is CASSYDWGLAGGSGNEQFF. DNA of the CDR3: TGTGCCAGCAGTTACGACTGGGGACTAGCGGGAGGTTCGGGCAATGAGCAGTTCTTC. V gene TRBV6-2 or TRBV6-3 combines with J gene TRBJ2-1; TRBD2 agrees at 15 bases. The CDR3 has 19 residues. Trimming took 2 bases from V and 6 from J; bases not matched to a gene: 11. Germline CDR1 and CDR2: MNHEY and SVGEGT.

The DNA for the CDR3 is TGTGCCAGCAGCCCTAGCGGGAGGATAGAGACCCAGTACTTC. Translating it yields CASSPSGRIETQYF. The V call is TRBV6-1, the J call TRBJ2-5; TRBD2 matches 11 bases. Germline V gene lookup returns CDR1 MNHNS and CDR2 SASEGT. CDR3 length: 14 amino acids. Trimming took 6 bases from V and 4 from J; bases not matched to a gene: 4.

This chain uses TRBV28 with TRBJ2-7; 13 bases match TRBD2. The CDR3 runs 17 residues. Trimming cost V 5 bases and J 4 bases; bases outside gene matches: 11. Germline values: CDR1 MDHEN, CDR2 SYDVKM. The CDR3 is CASSGSLAGGPVYEQYF. CDR3 nucleotide sequence: TGTGCCAGCAGTGGCTCACTAGCGGGAGGGCCCGTTTACGAGCAGTACTTC.

The chain combines TRBV7-2 with TRBJ2-5; D not certain. The CDR3 contains 14 residues. CDR1 SGHTA and CDR2 FQGNSA come from the germline V gene. V lost 1 base and J 5 bases, leaving 11 bases between the germline ends. The CDR3 sequence: CASSLGWGLETQYF. In nucleotides, the CDR3 is TGTGCCAGCAGCTTAGGCTGGGGTCTCGAGACCCAGTACTTC.

This clonotype was observed at least ten times. The genes are TRBV11-2 and TRBJ2-1, with TRBD2 identical over 8 bases. CDR3 length: 13 residues. V lost 6 bases and J lost 9; bases outside the gene matches: 7. In germline, CDR1 is SGHAT, CDR2 FQNNGV. CDR3 in DNA: TGTGCCAGCAGTAGCGGGATTAATGGTGAGCAGTTCTTC. This codes for CASSSGINGEQFF.

The table lists this clonotype with a few counts. The chain combines TRBV2 with TRBJ2-7, with D possibly TRBD1 on 5 matching bases. Germline V gives CDR1 SNHLY, CDR2 FYNNEI. The CDR3 is 14 residues long. Deletions cut 4 bases from V and 2 bases from J, with 12 bases between. CDR3 DNA sequence: TGTGCCAGCAGTGCCCCGACAGCCCCCTACGAGCAGTACTTC. Its translation is CASSAPTAPYEQYF. Full variable domain (missing parts from reference TRBV2 and TRBJ2-7): EPEVTQTPSHQVTQMGQEVILRCVPISNHLYFYWYRQILGQKVEFLVSFYNNEISEKSEIFDDQFSVERPDGSNFTLKIRSTKLEDSAMYFCASSAPTAPYEQYFGPGTRLTVT.

This clonotype was found a few times. The chain carries TRBV29-1 and TRBJ2-2; maybe TRBD2 (6 bases). The length of the CDR3 is 14 residues. CDR1 is SQVTM, CDR2 ANQGSEA, per germline. The V end lost 4 bases, the J end lost 0 bases, and 9 bases lay between the germline ends. The CDR3 sequence is CSVGRGPNTGELFF. Written as DNA, the CDR3 is TGCAGCGTTGGGAGGGGCCCGAACACCGGGGAGCTGTTTTTT.

Ten or more counts support this clonotype. This rearrangement joins TRBV6-2 or TRBV6-3 to TRBJ2-5; D is ambiguous. V gave up 5 bases and J gave up 5 bases, with 12 bases separating them. This CDR3 is 13 amino acids long. Germline loops: CDR1 MNHEY, CDR2 SVGEGT. The CDR3 DNA reads as TGTGCCAGCAGTAGCTTGGTCATGGAGACCCAGTACTTC. Protein product: CASSSLVMETQYF.

This clonotype was seen ten or more times. This sequence joins TRBV27 and TRBJ2-7, with D hard to call. The length of the CDR3 is 15 residues. Between the trimmed V and J ends, which lost 1 base and 0 bases, there was a span of 10 bases. Per the germline V gene, CDR1 is MNHEY and CDR2 is SMNVEV (reference sequence). The CDR3 is CASSLWAASSYEQYF. As DNA, the CDR3 is TGTGCCAGCAGTTTATGGGCAGCCAGCTCCTACGAGCAGTACTTC.

In this sample, this clonotype turned up many times. The chain recombines TRBV30 with TRBJ2-7, with D maybe TRBD2 (6 bases). The V gene lost 8 bases and the J gene lost 2 bases, with 16 bases spanning the gap. The length of the CDR3 is 13 residues. Germline lookup yields CDR1 GTSNPN and CDR2 SVGIG (reference sequence). The CDR3 loop is CASGAGHTYEQYF. The CDR3 nucleotides read TGTGCCAGTGGAGCGGGCCACACCTACGAGCAGTACTTC.

This clonotype was picked up many times. This chain joins TRBV3-1 and TRBJ1-5; D possibly corresponds to TRBD1 (6 bases). The CDR3 is made up of 14 amino acids. In germline, CDR1 is LGHDT, CDR2 YNNKEL (reference sequence). The germline V and J ends were trimmed by 4 bases and 1 base, with 8 bases remaining between them. The CDR3 nucleotides are TGTGCCAGCAGCCGACAGGCGAGCAATCAGCCCCAGCATTTT. It translates to CASSRQASNQPQHF.

V usage is TRBV11-2 and J usage is TRBJ1-6; tentative D call: TRBD1 (5 bases). Germline V lookup: CDR1 SGHAT, CDR2 FQNNGV. V lost 0 bases and J 7 bases, leaving 10 bases between the germline ends. CDR3 length: 15 amino acids. The CDR3 nucleotides read TGTGCCAGCAGCTTAGAATGGGGGTGGAATTCACCCCTCCACTTT. It specifies CASSLEWGWNSPLHF.

This clonotype was detected only a few times. The V call is TRBV7-3, the J call TRBJ2-2; tentatively, D is TRBD2 (6 bases). CDR1 SGHTA and CDR2 FQGTGA come from the germline V gene. The CDR3 runs to 14 residues. The V gene lost 2 bases and the J gene lost 7 bases, with 11 bases spanning the gap. The CDR3 sequence: CASSLQGGSGELFF. CDR3 sequence (DNA): TGTGCCAGCAGCTTACAGGGAGGAAGCGGGGAGCTGTTTTTT.

This clonotype was seen more than once but under ten times. The J gene is TRBJ2-1, the V gene TRBV11-2, with 10 bases fitting TRBD2. V trimming: 1 base; J trimming: 8 bases; junction bases outside the gene matches: 11. Germline V CDR1 and CDR2: SGHAT, FQNNGV. This CDR3 comprises 17 residues. CDR3 nucleotides: TGTGCCAGCAGCTTAGGAATCGGGCTAGCGGGAGACCATGAGCAGTTCTTC. The encoded protein is CASSLGIGLAGDHEQFF.

This clonotype was seen ten or more times. This sequence joins TRBV19 and TRBJ2-3; TRBD2 aligns across 10 bases. The J segment lost 3 bases and the V segment lost 0 bases, leaving 9 bases of the junction unmatched. Germline lookup yields CDR1 LNHDA and CDR2 SQIVND (reference sequence). The CDR3 runs to 18 residues. The CDR3 DNA is TGTGCCAGTAGTATAGAAGGGCTAGCGGGAGTTGTGACAGATACGCAGTATTTT. Translation gives CASSIEGLAGVVTDTQYF. The whole variable domain, filled in from reference TRBV19 and TRBJ2-3, reads DGGITQSPKYLFRKEGQNVTLSCEQNLNHDAMYWYRQDPGQGLRLIYYSQIVNDFQKGDIAEGYSVSREKKESFPLTVTSAQKNPTAFYLCASSIEGLAGVVTDTQYFGPGTRLTVL.

J is TRBJ2-2 and V is TRBV7-2; D ambiguous. This CDR3 contains 15 residues. V lost 2 bases, J lost 4 bases, and 11 bases lay in between. Per germline, CDR1 SGHTA and CDR2 FQGNSA. DNA for the CDR3: TGTGCCAGCAGCTTAAGGTTCCCTCCCACCGGGGAGCTGTTTTTT. Translated: CASSLRFPPTGELFF.

The table lists this clonotype with a few counts. V and J are TRBV20-1 and TRBJ2-5; the match to TRBD2 covers 9 bases. This CDR3 comprises 15 residues. With V trimmed by 5 bases and J by 3 bases, 10 bases remained unmatched. The germline V gene has CDR1 DFQATT and CDR2 SNEGSKA (reference sequence). The CDR3 DNA sequence: TGCAGTGCTCCCATGTGGCGGGAGGGCGAAGAGACCCAGTACTTC. It encodes CSAPMWREGEETQYF.

The CDR3: CASSSTPLTGGRSNYGYTF. The CDR3, as DNA: TGTGCCAGCAGTTCCACCCCCCTGACAGGGGGAAGGTCTAACTATGGCTACACCTTC. This sequence joins TRBV27 and TRBJ1-2; 9 bases match TRBD1. Unmatched junction bases numbered 15, after V lost 4 bases and J lost 0 bases. There are 19 residues in the CDR3. Germline CDR1 and CDR2: MNHEY and SMNVEV (reference sequence).

This clonotype was detected many times. The V call is TRBV7-2, the J call TRBJ2-3; D might be TRBD1 or TRBD2, each matching 5 bases. V was pared by 1 base and J by 6 bases, with 17 bases between. The CDR3 length is 16 residues. Germline V gives CDR1 SGHTA, CDR2 FQGNSA. CDR3: CASSLGGGFPSDTQYF. The CDR3 nucleotides are TGTGCCAGCAGCTTAGGGGGCGGGTTTCCCTCCGATACGCAGTATTTT.

In its sample, this clonotype was seen a few times. The chain carries TRBV7-9 and TRBJ2-5, with unresolved D. Germline CDR1 SEHNR, CDR2 FQNEAQ (reference sequence). V shed 1 base and J shed 14 bases, with 11 bases lying between them. The CDR3 has 11 amino acids. For the CDR3, the DNA is TGTGCCAGCAGCTTAGGTGAAATCCCTTACTTC. It codes for CASSLGEIPYF.

This clonotype showed up just a few times. This chain uses TRBV30 with TRBJ2-5, with D unclear. Germline V gene lookup returns CDR1 GTSNPN and CDR2 SVGIG (reference sequence). The CDR3 is 13 amino acids. The V end lost 1 base, the J end lost 4 bases, and 10 bases lay between the germline ends. This CDR3 reads CAWSGSRPETQYF. The CDR3 nucleotides read TGTGCCTGGAGTGGGTCACGGCCAGAGACCCAGTACTTC. Drawing the rest from reference TRBV30 and TRBJ2-5, the complete variable domain is SQTIHQWPATLVQPVGSPLSLECTVEGTSNPNLYWYRQAAGRGLQLLFYSVGIGQISSEVPQNLSASRPQDRQFILSSKKLLLSDSGFYLCAWSGSRPETQYFGPGTRLLVL.

The V gene is TRBV6-2 or TRBV6-3, the J gene TRBJ2-3; tentative D call: TRBD2 (6 bases). Deletions cut 8 bases from V and 1 base from J, with 13 bases between. There are 14 residues in the CDR3. CDR1 is MNHEY, CDR2 SVGEGT, per germline. CDR3 in amino acids: CASQGGTGTDTQYF. Here the CDR3 DNA reads TGTGCCAGCCAGGGCGGGACTGGCACAGATACGCAGTATTTT.

This clonotype showed up just a few times. V gene TRBV27 combines with J gene TRBJ1-2; unclear D gene. Germline V lookup: CDR1 MNHEY, CDR2 SMNVEV (reference sequence). The CDR3 runs 13 residues. V was shortened by 4 bases and J by 8 bases, with 14 bases between the two germline ends. Written as DNA, the CDR3 is TGTGCCAGCAGTTCCCTCGGGGTCCTAGGCTACACCTTC. Amino acid sequence: CASSSLGVLGYTF.

This chain connects TRBV28 to TRBJ2-5; D possibly corresponds to TRBD2 (5 bases). V lost 2 bases to trimming and J lost 5 bases, with 12 bases between them. The CDR3 runs 14 residues. CDR1 is MDHEN and CDR2 is SYDVKM in the germline V gene. CDR3 sequence (DNA): TGTGCCAGCAGTTTAACGGCTAGCCGGGAGACCCAGTACTTC. It specifies CASSLTASRETQYF.

As to this clonotype: Since a much larger clone is just one base distant, this may be a read error. The chain combines TRBV18 with TRBJ2-5; 7 nucleotides line up with TRBD2. V trimming: 8 bases; J trimming: 2 bases; junction bases outside the gene matches: 11. Per germline, CDR1 KGHSH and CDR2 LQKENI. The CDR3 extends over 15 amino acids. Here the CDR3 DNA reads TGTGCCAGCCCCCCCCCGGGAGGTTGGCAAGAGACCCAGTACTTC. It yields the protein CASPPPGGWQETQYF.

There are many counts of this clonotype. V is TRBV29-1 and J is TRBJ2-5; unclear D gene. The length of the CDR3 is 12 residues. V lost 4 bases to trimming and J lost 5 bases, with 11 bases between them. The germline V gene encodes CDR1 SQVTM and CDR2 ANQGSEA. The CDR3 reads CSVVQYRETQYF. CDR3 in DNA: TGCAGCGTTGTTCAGTACCGGGAGACCCAGTACTTC.